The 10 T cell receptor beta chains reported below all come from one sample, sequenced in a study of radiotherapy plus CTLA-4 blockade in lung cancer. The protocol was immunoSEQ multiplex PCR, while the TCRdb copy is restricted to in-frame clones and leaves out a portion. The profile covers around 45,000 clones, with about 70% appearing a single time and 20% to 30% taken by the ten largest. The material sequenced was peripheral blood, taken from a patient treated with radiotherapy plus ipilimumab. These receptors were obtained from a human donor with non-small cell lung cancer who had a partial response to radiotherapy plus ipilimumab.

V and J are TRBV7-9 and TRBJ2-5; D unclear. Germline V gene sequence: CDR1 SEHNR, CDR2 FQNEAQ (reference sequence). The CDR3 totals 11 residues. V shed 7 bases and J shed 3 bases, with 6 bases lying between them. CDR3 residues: CASTLKETQYF. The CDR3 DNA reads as TGTGCCAGCACCCTTAAAGAGACCCAGTACTTC.

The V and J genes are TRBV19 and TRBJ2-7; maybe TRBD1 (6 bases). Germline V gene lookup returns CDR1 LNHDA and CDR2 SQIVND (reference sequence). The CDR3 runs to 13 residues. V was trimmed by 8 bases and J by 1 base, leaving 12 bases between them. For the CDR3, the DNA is TGTGCCAGTGCCGGGACACATTCCTACGAGCAGTACTTC. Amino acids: CASAGTHSYEQYF.

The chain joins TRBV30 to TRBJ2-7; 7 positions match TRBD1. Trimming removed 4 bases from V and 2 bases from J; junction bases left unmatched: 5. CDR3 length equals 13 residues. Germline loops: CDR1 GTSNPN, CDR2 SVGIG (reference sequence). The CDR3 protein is CAWNRDSPYEQYF. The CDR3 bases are TGTGCCTGGAACCGGGACAGCCCCTACGAGCAGTACTTC.

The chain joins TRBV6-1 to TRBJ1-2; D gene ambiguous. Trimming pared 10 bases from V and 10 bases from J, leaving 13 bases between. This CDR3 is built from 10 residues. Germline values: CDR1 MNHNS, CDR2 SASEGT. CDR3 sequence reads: CATKRVDYTF. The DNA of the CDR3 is TGTGCCACCAAACGGGTGGACTACACCTTC.

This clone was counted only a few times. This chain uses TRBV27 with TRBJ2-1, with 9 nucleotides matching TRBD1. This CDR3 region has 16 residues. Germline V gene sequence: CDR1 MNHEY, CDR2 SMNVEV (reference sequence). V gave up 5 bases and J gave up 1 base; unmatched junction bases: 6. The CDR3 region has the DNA TGTGCCAGCAGTGGAGGGGGACAGGGTTCCTACAATGAGCAGTTCTTC. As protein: CASSGGGQGSYNEQFF.

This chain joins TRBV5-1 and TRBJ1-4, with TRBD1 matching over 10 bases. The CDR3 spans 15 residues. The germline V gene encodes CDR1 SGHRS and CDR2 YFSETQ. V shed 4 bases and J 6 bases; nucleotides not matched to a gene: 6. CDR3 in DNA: TGCGCCAGCAGCCTTTCCGGGACAGGGGATGAAAAACTGTTTTTT. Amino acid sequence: CASSLSGTGDEKLFF.

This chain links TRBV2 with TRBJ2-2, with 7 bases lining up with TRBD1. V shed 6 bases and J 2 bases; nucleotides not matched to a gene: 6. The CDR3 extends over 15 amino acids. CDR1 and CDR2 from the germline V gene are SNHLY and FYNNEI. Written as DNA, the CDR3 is TGTGCCAGCAGCCTCCGGGACAGCAACACCGGGGAGCTGTTTTTT. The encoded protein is CASSLRDSNTGELFF.

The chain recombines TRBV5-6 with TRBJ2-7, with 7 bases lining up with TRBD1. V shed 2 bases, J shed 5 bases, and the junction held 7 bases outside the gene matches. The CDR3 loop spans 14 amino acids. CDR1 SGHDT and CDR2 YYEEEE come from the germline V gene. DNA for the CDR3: TGTGCCAGCAGCTTAACAGGGGATAAGGACGAGCAGTACTTC. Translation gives CASSLTGDKDEQYF.

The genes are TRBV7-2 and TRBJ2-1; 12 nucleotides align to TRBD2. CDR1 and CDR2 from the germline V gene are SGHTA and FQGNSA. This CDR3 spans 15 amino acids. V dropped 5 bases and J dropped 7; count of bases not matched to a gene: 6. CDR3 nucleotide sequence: TGTGCCAGCAGCCCGACTAGCGGGAGTTGGAATGAGCAGTTCTTC. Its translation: CASSPTSGSWNEQFF.

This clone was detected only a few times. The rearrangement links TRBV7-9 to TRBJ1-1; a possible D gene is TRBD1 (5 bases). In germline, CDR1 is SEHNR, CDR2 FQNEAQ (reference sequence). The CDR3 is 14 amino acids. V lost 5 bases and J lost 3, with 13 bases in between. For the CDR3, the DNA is TGTGCCAGCAGCCAGTGGACAACTGACACTGAAGCTTTCTTT. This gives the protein CASSQWTTDTEAFF.